These T cell receptor beta chains were read from a single sample in a study of cytomegalovirus exposure and HLA in healthy donors. The repertoire was sequenced with immunoSEQ multiplex PCR; TCRdb's copy has only in-frame clones and lacks some. The sample lists roughly 150,000 clones; roughly 87% were seen once. Sequenced input: PBMCs. These receptors were obtained from a girl aged 10 to 17 in good health and CMV-seropositive. Each CDR3 is given with its conserved first and last residue. Each record gives: J gene, V gene, clone size, D gene, CDR3 protein, CDR3 DNA. A D gene is named only where the DNA matches it firmly. Not all rows give a size; the values are once, few, many and, for expanded clones, a class.

>TRBJ1-2|TRBV2|NA|TRBD1
CASRTDRGHYYGYTF
TGTGCCAGCAGAACCGACAGGGGGCATTACTATGGCTACACCTTC
>TRBJ1-5|TRBV2|NA|TRBD1
CASSATGNQPQHF
TGTGCCAGCAGTGCGACAGGGAATCAGCCCCAGCATTTT
>TRBJ1-6|TRBV5-4|few|NA
CASSLGGSYNSPLHF
TGTGCCAGCAGCTTGGGCGGCTCCTATAATTCACCCCTCCACTTT
>TRBJ2-1|TRBV5-1|NA|NA
CASSFGPRDEQFF
TGCGCCAGCAGCTTCGGGCCGCGGGATGAGCAGTTCTTC
>TRBJ1-3|TRBV5-1|NA|NA
CASSFGSVTGGNTIYF
TGCGCCAGCAGCTTCGGTTCGGTTACAGGAGGAAACACCATATATTTT
>TRBJ2-7|TRBV27|NA|NA
CASRLGYYEQYF
TGTGCCAGCAGACTTGGTTACTACGAGCAGTACTTC
>TRBJ2-7|TRBV7-2|NA|TRBD2
CASSLARLAGAYEQYF
TGTGCCAGCAGCTTAGCCAGACTAGCGGGGGCCTACGAGCAGTACTTC
>TRBJ2-1|TRBV27|NA|NA
CASSLSAGSNEQFF
TGTGCCAGCAGTTTATCCGCGGGGAGCAATGAGCAGTTCTTC
>TRBJ2-1|TRBV2|NA|NA
CASKLTSPYNEQFF
TGTGCCAGCAAGTTGACTAGTCCCTACAATGAGCAGTTCTTC
>TRBJ2-7|TRBV6-5|once|NA
CASRQDRMTNEQYF
TGTGCCAGCAGGCAAGACAGGATGACGAACGAGCAGTACTTC
>TRBJ2-1|TRBV6-5|NA|NA
CASRTRNEQFF
TGTGCCAGCAGAACACGAAATGAGCAGTTCTTC
>TRBJ1-1|TRBV29-1|NA|NA
CSVGYGVGAEAFF
TGCAGCGTTGGGTACGGGGTAGGCGCTGAAGCTTTCTTT
>TRBJ2-2|TRBV2|few|TRBD1
CASSGNRGRQRNTGELFF
TGTGCCAGCTCCGGGAACAGGGGGCGCCAAAGGAACACCGGGGAGCTGTTTTTT
>TRBJ1-1|TRBV7-3|NA|TRBD1
CASSFQGASEAFF
TGTGCCAGCAGCTTCCAGGGGGCCAGTGAAGCTTTCTTT
>TRBJ2-7|TRBV29-1|NA|TRBD2
CSVEASGSVEQYF
TGCAGCGTTGAGGCTAGCGGGAGTGTGGAGCAGTACTTC
>TRBJ2-1|TRBV6-4|NA|TRBD2
CASSDLRRGVNEQFF
TGTGCCAGCAGTGATCTTCGGCGGGGGGTTAATGAGCAGTTCTTC
>TRBJ1-5|TRBV6-5|NA|TRBD1
CASSRGLEQPQHF
TGTGCCAGCAGCAGGGGGTTGGAGCAGCCCCAGCATTTT
>TRBJ2-1|TRBV27|NA|NA
CASIEAFGSEQFF
TGTGCCAGCATAGAGGCTTTCGGGAGTGAGCAGTTCTTC
>TRBJ2-3|TRBV27|NA|TRBD2
CASSSGLGNWAQYF
TGTGCCAGCAGTTCAGGACTAGGAAATTGGGCGCAGTATTTT
>TRBJ1-4|TRBV5-8|NA|NA
CASSLDRDEKLFF
TGTGCCAGCAGCTTGGACAGGGATGAAAAACTGTTTTTT
>TRBJ2-1|TRBV5-4|NA|NA
CASSFGNEQFF
TGTGCCAGCAGCTTCGGGAATGAGCAGTTCTTC
>TRBJ2-2|TRBV27|NA|NA
CASSLILGGQNTGELFF
TGTGCCAGCAGTTTAATTTTGGGTGGACAGAACACCGGGGAGCTGTTTTTT
>TRBJ2-2|TRBV2|few|TRBD1
CASSETGGGTGELFF
TGTGCCAGCAGTGAGACAGGGGGAGGGACCGGGGAGCTGTTTTTT
>TRBJ2-7|TRBV28|NA|TRBD1
CASRTGSFSYEQYF
TGTGCCAGCAGGACAGGGTCTTTTTCCTACGAGCAGTACTTC
>TRBJ1-2|TRBV5-4|NA|NA
CASSPRRTDYGYTF
TGTGCCAGCAGCCCCAGGAGGACAGACTATGGCTACACCTTC
>TRBJ2-5|TRBV7-2|NA|NA
CASSFSELKTQYF
TGTGCCAGCAGCTTTTCCGAGCTGAAGACCCAGTACTTC
>TRBJ2-7|TRBV28|NA|TRBD1
CASSFVTGGNHEQYF
TGTGCCAGCAGTTTTGTTACAGGGGGCAACCACGAGCAGTACTTC
>TRBJ2-7|TRBV20-1|NA|NA
CSGAGWHEQYF
TGCAGTGGAGCAGGGTGGCACGAGCAGTACTTC
>TRBJ1-2|TRBV5-1|NA|TRBD1
CASSPITGDNRYGYTF
TGCGCCAGCAGCCCCATAACAGGGGACAATCGATATGGCTACACCTTC
>TRBJ2-7|TRBV27|NA|TRBD2
CASSLSPRASGRNYEQYF
TGTGCCAGCAGTTTATCCCCTCGGGCTAGCGGGAGGAACTACGAGCAGTACTTC
>TRBJ2-2|TRBV6-5|NA|NA
CASSYFRGRLFF
TGTGCCAGCAGTTACTTTCGGGGGAGGCTGTTTTTT
>TRBJ2-5|TRBV21-1|once|NA
CASSDSAHQETQYF
TGTGCCAGCAGCGACTCGGCACATCAAGAGACCCAGTACTTC
>TRBJ2-5|TRBV7-2|NA|TRBD2
CASSRLAGGVQETQYF
TGTGCCAGCAGCCGACTAGCGGGGGGGGTGCAAGAGACCCAGTACTTC
>TRBJ1-1|TRBV2|NA|TRBD1
CARQGPVNTEAFF
TGTGCCAGACAGGGGCCGGTGAACACTGAAGCTTTCTTT
>TRBJ2-5|TRBV10-1|NA|NA
CASSESGQETQYF
TGCGCCAGCAGTGAATCGGGGCAAGAGACCCAGTACTTC